These 2 T cell receptor beta chains originate from one sample sequenced in a study of spatial heterogeneity in lung cancer. Time point described: sample taken at primary tumor resection. Their antigens are not known. In TCRdb, the 5' RACE reads were re-called with MiXCR into one record per CDR3 protein. Altogether 2,200 or so distinct CDR3 sequences are present, approximately 15% being singletons, with the ten largest covering about 30%. General study points: Tracking of tumor mutation counts was seen in expanded intratumoral alpha and beta TCR counts.

Material: lung tumor tissue, obtained at surgery. The receptors here all came from a male donor with early-stage non-small cell lung cancer.

The chain employs TRBV7-2 and TRBJ1-3; TRBD1 matches at 9 bases. The ends lost 4 bases at V and 2 bases at J; junction bases unmatched: 3. In germline, CDR1 is SGHTA, CDR2 FQGNSA. This CDR3 spans 15 amino acids. CDR3 protein: CASSWDRVTGNTIYF. The DNA of the CDR3 is TGTGCCAGCAGCTGGGACAGGGTTACTGGAAACACCATATATTTT.

By sample fraction, this clonotype is medium-sized. The chain recombines TRBV29-1 with TRBJ1-2, with 7 bases identical to TRBD1. Germline V gene lookup returns CDR1 SQVTM and CDR2 ANQGSEA. This CDR3 is built from 12 residues. Losses at the gene ends were 5 bases for V and 7 bases for J; bases not matched to a gene: 7. CDR3 loop: CSVIDRDGGYTF. As DNA, the CDR3 is TGCAGCGTTATCGACAGGGATGGTGGCTACACCTTC.